This entry lists 15 T cell receptor beta chains sequenced from one sample in a study of T-cell memory formation after mild COVID-19. TCRdb re-analysed the 5' RACE reads in MiXCR, keeping a single row per CDR3 protein. The profile shows some 490,000 distinct CDR3 sequences, about 20% of them singletons. Specimen: PBMCs or a T cell subset sorted from them (not recorded which). Receptors originate from an adult woman who had mild COVID-19 (a few samples of this study predate the infection). Cell type and time point are not known.

The chain carries TRBV4-1 and TRBJ1-5, with D hard to call. Germline assignment: CDR1 MGHRA and CDR2 YSYEKL. This CDR3 spans 15 amino acids. V was cut by 0 bases and J by 4 bases, with 10 bases left in between. CDR3 coding DNA: TGCGCCAGCAGCCAAGAATACGAGATAAATCAGCCCCAGCATTTT. Amino acid sequence: CASSQEYEINQPQHF.

This clonotype has more than one count but fewer than ten. The chain carries TRBV5-1 and TRBJ2-5, with D perhaps TRBD1 or TRBD2 (6 bases each). Germline lookup yields CDR1 SGHRS and CDR2 YFSETQ. The CDR3 consists of 15 residues. The V gene lost 7 bases and the J gene lost 2 bases, with 18 bases spanning the gap. The CDR3 reads CASRGLNRVQETQYF. The CDR3 DNA sequence: TGCGCCAGCCGGGGACTTAACAGGGTTCAAGAGACCCAGTACTTC.

The chain links TRBV2 to TRBJ2-2; D gene uncertain. The V end lost 7 bases, the J end lost 0 bases, and 9 bases lay between the germline ends. This CDR3 comprises 14 residues. Looked up from germline, CDR1 is SNHLY and CDR2 is FYNNEI. CDR3 loop: CASKSGANTGELFF. CDR3 nucleotides: TGTGCCAGCAAAAGTGGCGCGAACACCGGGGAGCTGTTTTTT.

The chain recombines TRBV12-3 or TRBV12-4 with TRBJ2-7, with D perhaps TRBD1 (6 bases). CDR3 length: 13 residues. V was trimmed by 5 bases and J by 7 bases, leaving 15 bases between them. As DNA, the CDR3 is TGTGCCAGCAGTCTAACCCCAGGGGTTGAGCAGTACTTC. Encoded protein: CASSLTPGVEQYF.

The rearrangement links TRBV5-1 to TRBJ2-2, with 7 bases lining up with TRBD1. The CDR3 consists of 14 residues. Germline CDR1 and CDR2: SGHRS and YFSETQ. The J segment lost 4 bases and the V segment lost 7 bases, leaving 7 bases of the junction unmatched. CDR3 in amino acids: CASLVGTATGELFF. The DNA for the CDR3 is TGCGCCAGCCTTGTCGGGACAGCCACCGGGGAGCTGTTTTTT.

The chain couples TRBV7-8 to TRBJ2-1, with 11 bases fitting TRBD2. CDR3 length: 15 amino acids. CDR1 is SGHVS and CDR2 is FQNEAQ in the germline V gene. Trimming took 5 bases from V and 5 from J; bases not matched to a gene: 5. The CDR3 loop is CASSPTSGGDNEQFF. Written as DNA, the CDR3 is TGTGCCAGCAGCCCTACTAGCGGGGGAGACAATGAGCAGTTCTTC.

The CDR3 DNA sequence: TGTGCCAGCAGCACAGGGGGGGAGAATTCACCCCTCCACTTT. Translation gives CASSTGGENSPLHF. V and J are TRBV12-3 or TRBV12-4 and TRBJ1-6; the match to TRBD1 covers 8 bases. The CDR3 has 14 amino acids. Trimming cost V 6 bases and J 7 bases; bases outside gene matches: 5.

The J gene is TRBJ1-5, the V gene TRBV2; D unresolved. V lost 2 bases, J lost 2 bases, and 7 bases lay in between. Germline loops: CDR1 SNHLY, CDR2 FYNNEI. The CDR3 runs to 14 residues. The CDR3 DNA reads as TGTGCCAGCAGTGAATACCGCCGCAATCAGCCCCAGCATTTT. This encodes CASSEYRRNQPQHF.

This clonotype came up many times. The CDR3 here is CASSLNAAGGTEQFF. CDR3 sequence (DNA): TGCGCCAGCAGCTTGAATGCAGCGGGAGGGACCGAGCAGTTCTTC. The chain has TRBV5-1 and TRBJ2-1; 10 nucleotides align to TRBD2. J lost 10 bases, V lost 1 base, and 8 bases had no gene match. The CDR3 consists of 15 residues. Per the germline V gene, CDR1 is SGHRS and CDR2 is YFSETQ.

The chain links TRBV30 to TRBJ1-2, with D possibly matching TRBD1 (5 bases). The V gene's germline CDR1 is GTSNPN and CDR2 SVGIG (reference sequence). The ends were cut back, 1 base at V and 5 bases at J, with 11 bases in the middle. The CDR3 consists of 13 residues. The CDR3 spells CAWSGQPNYGYTF. DNA for the CDR3: TGTGCCTGGAGTGGACAGCCAAATTATGGCTACACCTTC.

DNA for the CDR3: TGTGCCAGCAGCTTTGCCGGGGACACCGGGGAGCTGTTTTTT. Its translation is CASSFAGDTGELFF. V usage is TRBV7-9 and J usage is TRBJ2-2, with D possibly TRBD2 on 5 matching bases. V was clipped by 3 bases and J by 3 bases, with 8 bases between them. The CDR3 loop spans 14 amino acids. Germline V gene data show CDR1 as SEHNR and CDR2 as FQNEAQ (reference sequence).

This clonotype occurred a few times. The gene calls are TRBV5-4 and TRBJ2-7, with 7 bases matching TRBD1. The CDR3 length is 13 residues. With V trimmed by 4 bases and J by 6 bases, 7 bases remained unmatched. Germline V gene data show CDR1 as SGHNT and CDR2 as YYREEE (reference sequence). The CDR3 sequence: CASSPRQGFEQYF. The CDR3, as DNA: TGTGCCAGCAGCCCGCGACAGGGCTTCGAGCAGTACTTC.

In its sample, this clonotype was seen many times. The chain couples TRBV4-1 to TRBJ1-4; tentatively, D is TRBD1 (5 bases). Deletions cut 1 base from V and 8 bases from J, with 14 bases between. CDR3 length: 15 residues. CDR1 is MGHRA, CDR2 YSYEKL, per germline. CDR3 bases: TGCGCCAGCAGCCAAGCCGGGACCGGACGCGAAAAACTGTTTTTT. As protein: CASSQAGTGREKLFF.

The chain has TRBV4-1 and TRBJ1-2; D ambiguous. Trimming removed 4 bases at V and 0 bases at J, with 9 bases between. This CDR3 spans 14 amino acids. Germline V lookup: CDR1 MGHRA, CDR2 YSYEKL. The CDR3 loop is CASSRDPTNYGYTF. CDR3 nucleotide sequence: TGCGCCAGCAGCCGAGACCCGACTAACTATGGCTACACCTTC.

This clonotype came up a few times. The CDR3 DNA reads TGTGCCAGCAGCGTAGGGACAGGGGGGTTCTACGAGCAGTACTTC. Translating it yields CASSVGTGGFYEQYF. The rearrangement joins TRBV9 to TRBJ2-7, with 10 bases matching TRBD1. The V segment lost 0 bases and the J segment 3 bases; nucleotides outside the gene matches: 3. CDR1 and CDR2 (germline): SGDLS, YYNGEE. This CDR3 is 15 amino acids long.